Below, 21 T cell receptor beta chains from the same sample are listed, as sequenced in a study of T-cell reconstitution after alpha-beta-depleted transplantation in children. Unique molecular identifiers were used in preparing the TCRbeta library. TCRdb itself ran the PCR reads through MiXCR, one entry per CDR3 protein. The profile shows 200,000 to 250,000 distinct CDR3 sequences, 8% to 9.5% of them singletons. The source was PBMCs from the stem cell graft donor, collected from the stem cell graft. Source of these receptors: a human donor who donated a stem cell graft to a child with acute lymphoblastic leukemia.

This clonotype was counted many times. V and J are TRBV7-2 and TRBJ2-5; either TRBD1 or TRBD2 may supply D (5 bases each). Per the germline V gene, CDR1 is SGHTA and CDR2 is FQGNSA. Trimming shortened V by 2 bases and J by 2 bases, and 18 bases separated the two germline ends. This CDR3 spans 17 amino acids. The CDR3 spells CASSLKRGRAGQETQYF. The CDR3 coding sequence is TGTGCCAGCAGCTTAAAGAGGGGTAGAGCTGGGCAAGAGACCCAGTACTTC.

V and J are TRBV2 and TRBJ1-1; 8 nucleotides agree with TRBD1. V lost 9 bases and J lost 3; bases outside the gene matches: 3. CDR3 size: 12 residues. Looked up from germline, CDR1 is SNHLY and CDR2 is FYNNEI. The CDR3 reads CARTGADTEAFF. The CDR3 DNA reads TGTGCCAGGACAGGGGCTGACACTGAAGCTTTCTTT.

This clonotype was recorded at least ten times. The V gene is TRBV7-2, the J gene TRBJ1-6; D unresolved. The germline CDR1 and CDR2 sequences are SGHTA and FQGNSA. The CDR3 sequence is 14 residues long. The V end lost 2 bases, the J end lost 0 bases, and 2 bases lay between the germline ends. The CDR3 DNA sequence: TGTGCCAGCAGCTTAACCTCCTATAATTCACCCCTCCACTTT. This encodes CASSLTSYNSPLHF.

CDR3 DNA sequence: TGCGCCAGCAGCCAAGATTTCCATCAGGATAATTCACCCCTCCACTTT. It translates to CASSQDFHQDNSPLHF. The chain links TRBV4-3 to TRBJ1-6; D unresolved. CDR1 and CDR2 from the germline V gene are LGHNA and YSLEER. The CDR3 has 16 residues. V shed 0 bases and J shed 5 bases, with 11 bases lying between them.

This clonotype was counted between two and nine times. V usage is TRBV6-1 and J usage is TRBJ2-7; a weak D match, TRBD1 (5 bases). Per germline, CDR1 MNHNS and CDR2 SASEGT. V was trimmed by 8 bases and J by 2 bases, leaving 16 bases between them. The CDR3 is made up of 14 amino acids. The CDR3 here is CASQPQGRAYEQYF. The CDR3 DNA is TGTGCCAGCCAACCCCAGGGCAGAGCCTACGAGCAGTACTTC.

The CDR3: CASSYSGGGLEAFF. The CDR3 DNA sequence: TGTGCCAGCAGTTACTCGGGCGGAGGGCTCGAAGCTTTCTTT. The chain carries TRBV6-5 and TRBJ1-1; D gene unclear. The V end lost 0 bases, the J end lost 8 bases, and 13 bases lay between the germline ends. The germline V gene has CDR1 MNHEY and CDR2 SVGAGI. CDR3 length: 14 residues.

This clonotype has at least ten counts. V is TRBV4-1 and J is TRBJ2-7; D unclear. The CDR3 runs to 11 residues. The germline gives CDR1 MGHRA, CDR2 YSYEKL. V was trimmed by 3 bases and J by 4 bases, leaving 4 bases between them. The CDR3 protein is CASSHEYEQYF. The CDR3, as DNA: TGCGCCAGCAGCCATGAATACGAGCAGTACTTC.

In its sample, this clonotype was seen many times. The V and J genes are TRBV3-1 and TRBJ2-1, with 11 positions matching TRBD1. CDR1 LGHDT and CDR2 YNNKEL come from the germline V gene (reference sequence). The J segment lost 8 bases and the V segment lost 0 bases, leaving 6 bases of the junction unmatched. The CDR3 spans 16 residues. The CDR3 protein is CASSQEGQGARDEQFF. The CDR3 nucleotides are TGTGCCAGCAGCCAAGAAGGACAGGGGGCAAGGGATGAGCAGTTCTTC.

Turning to this clonotype: A read error may be the cause here, since a much bigger clone is one base away. The chain employs TRBV5-1 and TRBJ2-5; D tentatively reads TRBD1 or TRBD2 (5 bases each). The ends were cut back, 3 bases at V and 1 base at J, with 10 bases in the middle. This CDR3 contains 14 residues. Germline loops: CDR1 SGHRS, CDR2 YFSETQ. The CDR3 bases are TGCGCCAGCAGCTCGGGACGGTCCCAAGAGACCCAGTACTTC. Translated, it gives CASSSGRSQETQYF.

This clonotype was observed many times. This chain links TRBV12-3 or TRBV12-4 with TRBJ1-1, with D tentatively TRBD1 (5 bases). Deletions cut 10 bases from V and 1 base from J, with 10 bases between. The CDR3 extends over 12 amino acids. CDR3 sequence reads: CAIGGRNTEAFF. In DNA, the CDR3 is TGTGCCATCGGGGGAAGGAACACTGAAGCTTTCTTT.

This clonotype has ten or more counts. This chain connects TRBV3-1 to TRBJ1-1, with D perhaps TRBD1 (5 bases). The CDR3 totals 15 residues. Germline CDR1 and CDR2: LGHDT and YNNKEL (reference sequence). Trimming cost V 4 bases and J 4 bases, with 16 bases left between them. CDR3 bases: TGTGCCAGCAGCCTCTCGTGGGGGGTGGCCACTGAAGCTTTCTTT. Translating gives CASSLSWGVATEAFF.

Many counts were recorded for this clonotype. The rearrangement joins TRBV12-3 or TRBV12-4 to TRBJ2-7; no firm D call. The CDR3 consists of 16 residues. Trimming removed 5 bases from V and 0 bases from J, with 17 bases in between. The CDR3 loop is CASSPRETILSYEQYF. The CDR3 nucleotides read TGTGCCAGCAGTCCTCGCGAGACCATTCTCTCCTACGAGCAGTACTTC.

V is TRBV5-1 and J is TRBJ1-2; 9 nucleotides align to TRBD1. The germline gives CDR1 SGHRS, CDR2 YFSETQ. The CDR3 consists of 16 residues. The junction had 16 bases not matched to a gene; V was cut back by 4 bases and J by 9 bases. The CDR3 here is CASSLPTGTGRNCYTF. The CDR3 DNA reads as TGCGCCAGCAGCCTACCAACCGGGACAGGGAGAAATTGCTACACCTTC. Together with reference TRBV5-1 and TRBJ1-2, the CDR3 gives the full variable domain: KAGVTQTPRYLIKTRGQQVTLSCSPISGHRSVSWYQQTPGQGLQFLFEYFSETQRNKGNFPGRFSGRQFSNSRSEMNVSTLELGDSALYLCASSLPTGTGRNCYTFGSGTRLTVV.

A word on this clonotype: A much larger clone differs from this one at a single base, so this may be a read error. The gene calls are TRBV5-6 and TRBJ1-5, with 7 bases matching TRBD1. Trimming cost V 6 bases and J 5 bases; bases outside gene matches: 5. This CDR3 comprises 13 residues. Per the germline V gene, CDR1 is SGHDT and CDR2 is YYEEEE. This CDR3 is CASTSQGHQPQHF. The CDR3 DNA sequence: TGTGCCAGCACCTCACAGGGGCATCAGCCCCAGCATTTT. Looking up the rest from reference TRBV5-6 and TRBJ1-5 gives the full variable domain: DAGVTQSPTHLIKTRGQQVTLRCSPKSGHDTVSWYQQALGQGPQFIFQYYEEEERQRGNFPDRFSGHQFPNYSSELNVNALLLGDSALYLCASTSQGHQPQHFGDGTRLSIL.

This clonotype was seen at least ten times. The J gene is TRBJ2-3, the V gene TRBV10-3; tentative D call: TRBD2 (6 bases). CDR3 length: 14 residues. The germline gives CDR1 ENHRY, CDR2 SYGVKD. V was pared by 8 bases and J by 3 bases, with 15 bases between. The CDR3 sequence is CAIGGSGRTDTQYF. In DNA, the CDR3 is TGTGCCATCGGCGGTTCAGGGAGGACAGATACGCAGTATTTT.

This clonotype has more than one count but fewer than ten. The chain joins TRBV18 to TRBJ1-1; no definite D call. CDR3 length equals 12 residues. V shed 2 bases and J shed 5 bases, with 6 bases lying between them. The V gene's germline CDR1 is KGHSH and CDR2 LQKENI. Written as DNA, the CDR3 is TGTGCCAGCTCACCATTGAGGACTGAAGCTTTCTTT. Protein sequence: CASSPLRTEAFF. The full variable domain, rest sourced from reference TRBV18 and TRBJ1-1, is NAGVMQNPRHLVRRRGQEARLRCSPMKGHSHVYWYRQLPEEGLKFMVYLQKENIIDESGMPKERFSAEFPKEGPSILRIQQVVRGDSAAYFCASSPLRTEAFFGQGTRLTVV.

This clonotype was seen a handful of times. The V call is TRBV5-5, the J call TRBJ1-6; D remains unclear. The germline CDR1 and CDR2 sequences are SGHKS and YYEKEE (reference sequence). Trimming stripped 0 bases from V and 6 bases from J, with 10 bases between. CDR3 size: 15 residues. The chain's CDR3 is CASSLGRGPNSPLHF. The DNA of the CDR3 is TGTGCCAGCAGCTTGGGGCGGGGTCCTAATTCACCCCTCCACTTT.

The rearrangement links TRBV4-1 to TRBJ1-5; TRBD1 matches at 7 bases. Germline V gene sequence: CDR1 MGHRA, CDR2 YSYEKL. This CDR3 comprises 14 residues. Trimming cost V 0 bases and J 4 bases; bases outside gene matches: 0. DNA of the CDR3: TGCGCCAGCAGCCAAGAGACAGGGAATCAGCCCCAGCATTTT. This encodes CASSQETGNQPQHF.

This clonotype was seen more than once but under ten times. The chain uses TRBV5-6 and TRBJ1-2, with D tentatively TRBD1 (5 bases). The CDR3 sequence is 16 residues long. Trimming pared 0 bases from V and 3 bases from J, leaving 15 bases between. The V gene's germline CDR1 is SGHDT and CDR2 YYEEEE. Written as DNA, the CDR3 is TGTGCCAGCAGCTTGGAAGGGACGCCTGGGGACTATGGCTACACCTTC. This gives the protein CASSLEGTPGDYGYTF. Combining the CDR3 with reference TRBV5-6 and TRBJ1-2 gives the whole variable domain DAGVTQSPTHLIKTRGQQVTLRCSPKSGHDTVSWYQQALGQGPQFIFQYYEEEERQRGNFPDRFSGHQFPNYSSELNVNALLLGDSALYLCASSLEGTPGDYGYTFGSGTRLTVV.

This clonotype has only a few counts. The V gene is TRBV3-1, the J gene TRBJ2-5; D might be TRBD2 (6 bases). Looked up from germline, CDR1 is LGHDT and CDR2 is YNNKEL (reference sequence). This CDR3 region has 15 residues. Trimming pared 0 bases from V and 3 bases from J, leaving 11 bases between. CDR3 region: CASSQEGTVKETQYF. The DNA for the CDR3 is TGTGCCAGCAGCCAAGAGGGGACTGTTAAAGAGACCCAGTACTTC.

This clonotype was seen only a few times. The V call is TRBV7-8, the J call TRBJ1-1; weak D call: TRBD1 (6 bases). CDR3 length: 13 amino acids. V lost 10 bases and J 4 bases, leaving 16 bases between the germline ends. Germline V lookup: CDR1 SGHVS, CDR2 FQNEAQ. CDR3 region: CATGGGGSTEAFF. Here the CDR3 DNA reads TGTGCCACCGGGGGAGGGGGGAGCACTGAAGCTTTCTTT.